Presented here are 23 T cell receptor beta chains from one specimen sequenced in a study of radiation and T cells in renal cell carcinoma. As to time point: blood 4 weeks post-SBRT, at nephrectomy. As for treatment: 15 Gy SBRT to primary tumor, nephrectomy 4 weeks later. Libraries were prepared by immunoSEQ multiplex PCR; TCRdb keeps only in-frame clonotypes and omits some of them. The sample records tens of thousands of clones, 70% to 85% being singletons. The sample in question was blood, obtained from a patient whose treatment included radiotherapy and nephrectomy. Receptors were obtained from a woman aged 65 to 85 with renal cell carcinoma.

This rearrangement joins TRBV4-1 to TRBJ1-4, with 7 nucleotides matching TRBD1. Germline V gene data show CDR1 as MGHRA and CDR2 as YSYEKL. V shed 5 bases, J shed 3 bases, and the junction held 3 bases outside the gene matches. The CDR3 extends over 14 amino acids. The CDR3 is CASSFQGANEKLFF. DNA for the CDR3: TGCGCCAGCAGCTTTCAGGGGGCTAATGAAAAACTGTTTTTT.

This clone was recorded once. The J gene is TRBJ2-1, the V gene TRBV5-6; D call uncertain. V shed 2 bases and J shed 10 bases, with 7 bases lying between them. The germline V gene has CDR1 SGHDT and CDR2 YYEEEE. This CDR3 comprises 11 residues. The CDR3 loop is CASSLGPEQFF. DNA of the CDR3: TGTGCCAGCAGCTTAGGCCCCGAGCAGTTCTTC.

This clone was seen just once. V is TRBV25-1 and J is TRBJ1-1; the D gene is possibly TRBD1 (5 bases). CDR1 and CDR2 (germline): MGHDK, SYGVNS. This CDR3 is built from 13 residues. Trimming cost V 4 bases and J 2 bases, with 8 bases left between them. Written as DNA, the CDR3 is TGTGCCAGCAGTGCTCAGGGAAACACTGAAGCTTTCTTT. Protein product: CASSAQGNTEAFF.

The CDR3 loop is CASSLDRRSEQYF. The CDR3 region has the DNA TGTGCCAGCAGCTTAGACAGGCGGAGTGAGCAGTACTTC. The V gene is TRBV7-2, the J gene TRBJ2-7; TRBD1 might be the D (5 bases). Trimming took 1 base from V and 7 from J, leaving 11 bases between them. There are 13 residues in the CDR3. In germline, CDR1 is SGHTA, CDR2 FQGNSA. The entire variable domain, with the rest obtained from reference TRBV7-2 and TRBJ2-7, is as follows: GAGVSQSPSNKVTEKGKDVELRCDPISGHTALYWYRQSLGQGLEFLIYFQGNSAPDKSGLPSDRFSAERTGGSVSTLTIQRTQQEDSAVYLCASSLDRRSEQYFGPGTRLTVT.

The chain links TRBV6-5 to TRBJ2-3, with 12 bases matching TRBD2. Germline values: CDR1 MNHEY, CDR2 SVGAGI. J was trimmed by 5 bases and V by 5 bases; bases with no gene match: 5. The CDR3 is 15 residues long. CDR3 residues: CASSRLAGAQDTQYF. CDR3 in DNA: TGTGCCAGCAGTCGACTAGCGGGGGCCCAAGATACGCAGTATTTT.

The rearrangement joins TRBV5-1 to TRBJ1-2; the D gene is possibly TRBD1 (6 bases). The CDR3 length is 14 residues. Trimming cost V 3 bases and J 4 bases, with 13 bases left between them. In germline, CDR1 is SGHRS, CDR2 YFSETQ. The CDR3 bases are TGCGCCAGCAGCTATGAAGGACAGTTCTATGGCTACACCTTC. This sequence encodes CASSYEGQFYGYTF.

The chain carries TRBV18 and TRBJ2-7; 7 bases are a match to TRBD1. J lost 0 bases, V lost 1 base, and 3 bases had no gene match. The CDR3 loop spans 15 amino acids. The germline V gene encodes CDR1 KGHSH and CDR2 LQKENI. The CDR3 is CASSPRDSSSYEQYF. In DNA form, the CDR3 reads TGTGCCAGCTCACCACGGGACAGCAGCTCCTACGAGCAGTACTTC.

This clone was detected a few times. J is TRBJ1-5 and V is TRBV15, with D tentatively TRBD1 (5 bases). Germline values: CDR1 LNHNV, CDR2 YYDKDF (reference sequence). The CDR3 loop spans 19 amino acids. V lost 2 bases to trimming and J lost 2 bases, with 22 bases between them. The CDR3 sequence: CATSRTTTPGKGRNQPQHF. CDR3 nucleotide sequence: TGTGCCACCAGCAGAACAACTACCCCCGGCAAGGGACGCAATCAGCCCCAGCATTTT.

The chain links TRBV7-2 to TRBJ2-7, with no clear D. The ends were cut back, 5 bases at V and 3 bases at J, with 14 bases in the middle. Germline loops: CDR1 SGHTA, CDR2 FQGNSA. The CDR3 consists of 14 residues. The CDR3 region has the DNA TGTGCCAGCAGCCGATTTGGAGAGAACTACGAGCAGTACTTC. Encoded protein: CASSRFGENYEQYF.

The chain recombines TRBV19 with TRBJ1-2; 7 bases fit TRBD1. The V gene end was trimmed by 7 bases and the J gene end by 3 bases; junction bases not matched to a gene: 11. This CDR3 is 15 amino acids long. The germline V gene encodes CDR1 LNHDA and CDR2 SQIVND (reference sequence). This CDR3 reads CASITPGQSHYGYTF. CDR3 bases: TGTGCCAGTATTACTCCGGGACAGTCTCACTATGGCTACACCTTC.

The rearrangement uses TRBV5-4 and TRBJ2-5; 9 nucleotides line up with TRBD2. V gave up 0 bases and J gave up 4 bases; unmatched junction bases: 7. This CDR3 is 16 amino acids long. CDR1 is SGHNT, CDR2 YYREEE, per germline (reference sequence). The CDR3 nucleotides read TGTGCCAGCAGCTTGGGGTCCAGCGGGGGGCTAGAGACCCAGTACTTC. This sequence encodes CASSLGSSGGLETQYF.

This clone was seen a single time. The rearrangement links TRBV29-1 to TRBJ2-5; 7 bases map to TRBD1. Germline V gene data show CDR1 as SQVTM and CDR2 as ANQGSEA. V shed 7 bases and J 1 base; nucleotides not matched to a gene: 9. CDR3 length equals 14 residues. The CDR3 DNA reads TGCAGCGGCTGGGGACAGCGACCCCAAGAGACCCAGTACTTC. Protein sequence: CSGWGQRPQETQYF.

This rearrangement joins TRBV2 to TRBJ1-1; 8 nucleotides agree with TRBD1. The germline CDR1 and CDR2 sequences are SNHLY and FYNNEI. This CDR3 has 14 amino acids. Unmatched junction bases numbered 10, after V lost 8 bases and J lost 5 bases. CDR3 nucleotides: TGTGCCAGCGGGTTGGACAGGGTGGTGACTGAAGCTTTCTTT. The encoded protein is CASGLDRVVTEAFF.

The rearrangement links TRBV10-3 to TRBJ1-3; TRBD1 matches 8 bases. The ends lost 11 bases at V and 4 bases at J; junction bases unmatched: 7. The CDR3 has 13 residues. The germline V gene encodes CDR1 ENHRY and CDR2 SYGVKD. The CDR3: CALRTGYGNTIYF. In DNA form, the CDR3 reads TGTGCCCTCCGGACAGGGTACGGAAACACCATATATTTT.

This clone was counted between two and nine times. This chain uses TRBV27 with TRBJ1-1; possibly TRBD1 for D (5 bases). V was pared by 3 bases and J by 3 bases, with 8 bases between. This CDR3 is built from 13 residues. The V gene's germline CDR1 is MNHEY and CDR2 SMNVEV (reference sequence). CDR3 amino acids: CASSLWGDTEAFF. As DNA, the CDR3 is TGTGCCAGCAGTTTGTGGGGGGACACTGAAGCTTTCTTT.

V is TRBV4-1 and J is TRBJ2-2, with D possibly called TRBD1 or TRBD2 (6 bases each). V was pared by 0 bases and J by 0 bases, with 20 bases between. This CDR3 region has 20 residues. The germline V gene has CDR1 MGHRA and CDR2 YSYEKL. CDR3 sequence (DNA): TGCGCCAGCAGCCAAGATGAGGGGGGCCAAACCGTGACGAACACCGGGGAGCTGTTTTTT. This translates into CASSQDEGGQTVTNTGELFF.

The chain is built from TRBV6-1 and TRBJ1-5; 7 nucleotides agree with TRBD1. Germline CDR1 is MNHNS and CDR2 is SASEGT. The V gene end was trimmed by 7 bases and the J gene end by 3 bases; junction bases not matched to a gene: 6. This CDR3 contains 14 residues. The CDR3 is CASKEGAVNQPQHF. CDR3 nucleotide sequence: TGTGCCAGCAAAGAGGGGGCGGTCAATCAGCCCCAGCATTTT.

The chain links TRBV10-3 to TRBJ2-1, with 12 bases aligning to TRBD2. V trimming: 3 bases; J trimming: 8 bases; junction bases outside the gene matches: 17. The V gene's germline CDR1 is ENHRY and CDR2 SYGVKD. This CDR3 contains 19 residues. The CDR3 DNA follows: TGTGCCATCAGTGAACTTCTCCCTTCTAGCGGGAGGGATGGGGATGAGCAGTTCTTC. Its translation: CAISELLPSSGRDGDEQFF.

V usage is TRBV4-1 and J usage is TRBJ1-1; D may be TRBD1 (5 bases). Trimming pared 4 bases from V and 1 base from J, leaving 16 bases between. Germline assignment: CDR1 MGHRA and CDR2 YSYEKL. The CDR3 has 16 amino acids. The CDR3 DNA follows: TGCGCCAGCAGCCCTCATCTGGGGGGGTCGAACACTGAAGCTTTCTTT. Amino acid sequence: CASSPHLGGSNTEAFF.

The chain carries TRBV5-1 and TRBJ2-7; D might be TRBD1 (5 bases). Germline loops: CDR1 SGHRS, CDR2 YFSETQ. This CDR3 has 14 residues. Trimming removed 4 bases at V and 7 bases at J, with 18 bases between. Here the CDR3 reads CASSHEYDSNEQYF. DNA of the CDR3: TGCGCCAGCAGCCATGAGTATGACAGTAATGAGCAGTACTTC.

The chain's CDR3 is CASSISDSGEQFF. DNA of the CDR3: TGTGCCAGTAGTATTAGTGATAGCGGAGAGCAGTTCTTC. The genes are TRBV19 and TRBJ2-1; TRBD2 is a possible D gene (6 bases). The length of the CDR3 is 13 residues. Trimming removed 3 bases at V and 10 bases at J, with 13 bases between. Germline V gene sequence: CDR1 LNHDA, CDR2 SQIVND (reference sequence). The full variable domain, its missing parts supplied by reference TRBV19 and TRBJ2-1, is DGGITQSPKYLFRKEGQNVTLSCEQNLNHDAMYWYRQDPGQGLRLIYYSQIVNDFQKGDIAEGYSVSREKKESFPLTVTSAQKNPTAFYLCASSISDSGEQFFGPGTRLTVL.

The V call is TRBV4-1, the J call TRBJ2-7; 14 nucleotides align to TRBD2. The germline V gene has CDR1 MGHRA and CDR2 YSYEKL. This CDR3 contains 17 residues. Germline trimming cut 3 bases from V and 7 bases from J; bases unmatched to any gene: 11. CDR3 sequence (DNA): TGCGCCAGCAGCCAGGAACCGGGACTAGCGGGAGCAGAAGAGCAGTACTTC. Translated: CASSQEPGLAGAEEQYF.

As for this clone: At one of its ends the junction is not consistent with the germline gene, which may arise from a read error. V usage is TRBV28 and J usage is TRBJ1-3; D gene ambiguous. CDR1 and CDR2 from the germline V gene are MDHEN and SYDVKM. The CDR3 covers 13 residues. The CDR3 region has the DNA TGTGCCAGCAGGTCTCCCCTCCAGGTCCAGTGGCATTTT. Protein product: CASRSPLQVQWHF.